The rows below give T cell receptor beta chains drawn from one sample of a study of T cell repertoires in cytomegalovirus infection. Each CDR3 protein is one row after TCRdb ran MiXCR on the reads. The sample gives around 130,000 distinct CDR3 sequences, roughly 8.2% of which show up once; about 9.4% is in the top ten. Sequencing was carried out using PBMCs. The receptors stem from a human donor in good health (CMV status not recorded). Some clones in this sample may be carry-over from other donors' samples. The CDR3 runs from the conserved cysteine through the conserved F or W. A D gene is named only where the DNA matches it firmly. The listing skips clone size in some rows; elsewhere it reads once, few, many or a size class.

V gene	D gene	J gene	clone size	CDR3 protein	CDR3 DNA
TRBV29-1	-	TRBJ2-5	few	CSVESRETQYF	TGCAGCGTTGAAAGTCGAGAGACCCAGTACTTC
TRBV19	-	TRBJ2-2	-	CASRIVYRTDNTGELFF	TGTGCCAGTAGAATAGTGTACAGAACAGACAACACCGGGGAGCTGTTTTTT
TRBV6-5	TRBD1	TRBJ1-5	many	CASSSQGSGNQPQHF	TGTGCCAGCAGTTCACAGGGGTCAGGGAATCAGCCCCAGCATTTT
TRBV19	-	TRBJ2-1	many	CASSIVASDEQFF	TGTGCCAGTAGTATAGTAGCTAGCGATGAGCAGTTCTTC
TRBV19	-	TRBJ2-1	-	CASSISPAAGYNEQFF	TGTGCCAGTAGTATTTCCCCCGCTGCGGGTTACAATGAGCAGTTCTTC
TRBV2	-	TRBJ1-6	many	CASSYNSPLHF	TGTGCCAGCAGCTATAATTCACCCCTCCACTTT
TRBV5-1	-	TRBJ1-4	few	CASSPEPATNEKLFF	TGCGCCAGCAGCCCGGAGCCGGCAACTAATGAAAAACTGTTTTTT
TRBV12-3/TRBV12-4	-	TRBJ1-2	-	CASSLGSENGYTF	TGTGCCAGCAGTTTAGGTTCAGAGAATGGCTACACCTTC
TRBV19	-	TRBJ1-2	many	CASRSFGGPSTNYGYTF	TGTGCCAGCCGATCCTTCGGGGGGCCGTCGACTAACTATGGCTACACCTTC
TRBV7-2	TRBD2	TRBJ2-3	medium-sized	CASSFQAGITDTQYF	TGTGCCAGCAGCTTCCAAGCGGGGATAACAGATACGCAGTATTTT
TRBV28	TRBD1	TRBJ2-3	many	CASILGTGRGDTQYF	TGTGCCAGCATCCTCGGGACAGGCCGCGGAGATACGCAGTATTTT
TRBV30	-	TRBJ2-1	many	CACRGGGGQFF	TGTGCCTGTAGGGGCGGGGGCGGGCAGTTCTTC
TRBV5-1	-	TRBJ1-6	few	CASSLELNSPLHF	TGCGCCAGCAGCTTGGAACTTAATTCACCCCTCCACTTT
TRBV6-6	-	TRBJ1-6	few	CASSYSPDSTHSPLHF	TGTGCCAGCAGTTACTCGCCTGACAGTACACATTCACCCCTCCACTTT
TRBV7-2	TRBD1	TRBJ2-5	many	CASSLGTGATTQYF	TGTGCCAGCAGCTTAGGGACAGGGGCCACGACCCAGTACTTC
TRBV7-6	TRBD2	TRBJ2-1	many	CASSLNSGAEQFF	TGTGCCAGCAGCTTGAATAGCGGGGCCGAGCAGTTCTTC
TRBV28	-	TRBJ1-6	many	CASSLNSLYNSPLHF	TGTGCCAGCAGTTTAAACTCATTATATAATTCACCCCTCCACTTT
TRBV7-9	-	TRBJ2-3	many	CASSFLTGQSSTDTQYF	TGTGCCAGCAGTTTCCTGACAGGCCAATCTAGCACAGATACGCAGTATTTT
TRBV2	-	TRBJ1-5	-	CASMRDPSQMGNQPQHF	TGTGCCAGCATGCGGGACCCAAGTCAAATGGGCAATCAGCCCCAGCATTTT
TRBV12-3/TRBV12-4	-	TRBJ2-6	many	CASSPSFSGANVLTF	TGTGCCAGCAGTCCTAGTTTCTCTGGGGCCAACGTCCTGACTTTC
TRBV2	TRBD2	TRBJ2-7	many	CASKAAGTTYEQYF	TGTGCCAGCAAAGCCGCCGGGACTACCTACGAGCAGTACTTC
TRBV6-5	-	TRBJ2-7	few	CASSYSGRSEQYF	TGTGCCAGCAGTTACTCTGGCAGAAGCGAGCAGTACTTC
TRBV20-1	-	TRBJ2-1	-	CSARELQGPYNEQFF	TGCAGTGCTAGAGAACTACAGGGACCTTACAATGAGCAGTTCTTC
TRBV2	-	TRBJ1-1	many	CASGRGKTEAFF	TGTGCCAGCGGGAGGGGGAAGACTGAAGCTTTCTTT
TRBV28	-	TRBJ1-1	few	CASREVGRETEAFF	TGTGCCAGCAGAGAAGTCGGGAGGGAGACTGAAGCTTTCTTT
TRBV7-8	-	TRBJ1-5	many	CASSQQGLSNQPQHF	TGTGCCAGCAGCCAACAGGGTCTTAGCAATCAGCCCCAGCATTTT
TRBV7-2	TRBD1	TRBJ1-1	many	CASSTITGARTEAFF	TGTGCCAGCAGCACGATCACAGGGGCCAGGACTGAAGCTTTCTTT
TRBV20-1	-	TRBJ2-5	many	CSAPLTDWTQYF	TGCAGTGCCCCCCTGACAGACTGGACCCAGTACTTC
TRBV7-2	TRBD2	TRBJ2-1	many	CASSLELAGGNEQFF	TGTGCCAGCAGCTTAGAACTAGCGGGGGGCAATGAGCAGTTCTTC
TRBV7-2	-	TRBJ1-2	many	CASSHGLLTNYGYTF	TGTGCCAGCAGCCACGGACTCCTAACTAACTATGGCTACACCTTC
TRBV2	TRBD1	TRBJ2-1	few	CASSGDRLTGEKQFF	TGTGCCAGCTCGGGTGATCGATTAACAGGGGAGAAGCAGTTCTTC
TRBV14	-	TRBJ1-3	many	CASQSYSGNTIYF	TGTGCCAGCCAGTCCTACTCTGGAAACACCATATATTTT
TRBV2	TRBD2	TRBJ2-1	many	CASSEKRGGVEQFF	TGTGCCAGCAGTGAAAAGCGGGGGGGCGTTGAGCAGTTCTTC
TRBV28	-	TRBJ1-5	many	CASSLAAAPNQPQHF	TGTGCCAGCAGTTTGGCGGCGGCCCCAAATCAGCCCCAGCATTTT
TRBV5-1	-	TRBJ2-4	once	CASATETGANIQYF	TGCGCCAGCGCGACCGAGACAGGAGCAAACATTCAGTACTTC
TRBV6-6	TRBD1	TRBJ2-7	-	CASRRGQGASYEQYF	TGTGCCAGCAGACGAGGACAGGGGGCCTCCTACGAGCAGTACTTC
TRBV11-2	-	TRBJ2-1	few	CASSGTGGVYNEQFF	TGTGCCAGCAGCGGGACTGGGGGCGTTTACAATGAGCAGTTCTTC
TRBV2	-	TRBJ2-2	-	CASTRGLWTGELFF	TGTGCCAGCACTCGGGGGCTTTGGACCGGGGAGCTGTTTTTT
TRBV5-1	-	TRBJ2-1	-	CASSFGPPLEQFF	TGCGCCAGCAGCTTTGGCCCGCCGCTGGAGCAGTTCTTC
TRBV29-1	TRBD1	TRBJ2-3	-	CSHYQGADTQYF	TGCAGCCACTACCAGGGGGCAGATACGCAGTATTTT
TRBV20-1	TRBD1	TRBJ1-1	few	CSARGPGGGDEAFF	TGCAGTGCTAGAGGTCCGGGAGGGGGCGATGAAGCTTTCTTT
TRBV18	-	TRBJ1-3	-	CASSPDTGNTIYF	TGTGCCAGCTCACCTGACACTGGAAACACCATATATTTT
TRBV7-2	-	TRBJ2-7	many	CASSSRGRVNEQYF	TGTGCCAGCTCATCCCGGGGCAGGGTGAACGAGCAGTACTTC
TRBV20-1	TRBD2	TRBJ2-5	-	CSAIRWLAGETQYF	TGCAGTGCTATTAGGTGGCTAGCGGGAGAGACCCAGTACTTC
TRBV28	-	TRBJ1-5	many	CAILRGADRNQPQHF	TGTGCCATCCTTAGGGGGGCCGACAGGAATCAGCCCCAGCATTTT
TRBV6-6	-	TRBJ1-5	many	CASSPVGDNQPQHF	TGTGCCAGCAGCCCCGTCGGAGACAATCAGCCCCAGCATTTT
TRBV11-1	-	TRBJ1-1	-	CASSHGGRDTEAFF	TGTGCCAGCAGTCATGGGGGGAGAGACACTGAAGCTTTCTTT
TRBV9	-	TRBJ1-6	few	CASSIDLGRTLHF	TGTGCCAGCAGCATCGACCTAGGACGGACCCTCCACTTT
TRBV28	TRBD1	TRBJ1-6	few	CASSPGGNSPLHF	TGTGCCAGCAGTCCAGGGGGGAATTCACCCCTCCACTTT